Listed below are T cell receptor beta chains from one sample, sequenced in a study of identical twins. MiXCR, run by TCRdb on the 5' RACE reads, gives a single entry per CDR3 protein. The sample holds 410,000 or so distinct CDR3 sequences; less than 20% are singletons and the top ten take less than 15%. The sequenced sample consisted of naive T cells sorted from blood. The receptors were gathered from a man aged 50 to 60 in good health. Each CDR3 is given with its conserved first and last residue. Fields, in order: V gene, J gene, clone size, D gene, CDR3 DNA, CDR3 protein. D genes are given only for firm matches. Rows give clone size only sometimes, using once, few, many, or a class for an expanded clone.

V: TRBV29-1
J: TRBJ2-3
size: .
D: .
DNA: TGCAGCGTTGTGCACTTGACTGCCCGGGATACGCAGTATTTT
CDR3: CSVVHLTARDTQYF

V: TRBV27
J: TRBJ1-5
size: few
D: TRBD1
DNA: TGTGCCAGCAGTCCTTGGGACAGGGGAAGCAATCAGCCCCAGCATTTT
CDR3: CASSPWDRGSNQPQHF

V: TRBV14
J: TRBJ2-7
size: many
D: .
DNA: TGTGCCAGCAGCCAAAGGCGGGGTAGCTCCTACGAGCAGTACTTC
CDR3: CASSQRRGSSYEQYF

V: TRBV10-1
J: TRBJ1-5
size: few
D: .
DNA: TGCGCCAGCAGTGAGGGGTTCAATCAGCCCCAGCATTTT
CDR3: CASSEGFNQPQHF

V: TRBV20-1
J: TRBJ1-2
size: .
D: TRBD1
DNA: TGCAGTGCTAGATCACGGACAGGGAGTAACTACACCTTC
CDR3: CSARSRTGSNYTF

V: TRBV10-3
J: TRBJ2-1
size: many
D: .
DNA: TGTGCCATCACCGGGGCTTACAATGAGCAGTTCTTC
CDR3: CAITGAYNEQFF

V: TRBV6-5
J: TRBJ1-4
size: many
D: .
DNA: TGTGCCAGCAGTTACTCGGCGCTTAAAAATGAAAAACTGTTTTTT
CDR3: CASSYSALKNEKLFF

V: TRBV9
J: TRBJ2-3
size: few
D: TRBD1
DNA: TGTGCCAGCAGGACAGGGCTGCTCAGGGATACGCAGTATTTT
CDR3: CASRTGLLRDTQYF

V: TRBV29-1
J: TRBJ1-2
size: .
D: .
DNA: TGCAGCGCCCAAGGGGGGGAGCTCCGGGGCTACACCTTC
CDR3: CSAQGGELRGYTF

V: TRBV9
J: TRBJ2-2
size: many
D: .
DNA: TGTGCCAGCAGCGTAAAATCTGGCGGGGAGCTGTTTTTT
CDR3: CASSVKSGGELFF

V: TRBV24-1
J: TRBJ2-1
size: many
D: TRBD2
DNA: TGTGCCACCAGTACGACTAGCGGGGGGGGGAGTCCCTACAATGAGCAGTTCTTC
CDR3: CATSTTSGGGSPYNEQFF

V: TRBV29-1
J: TRBJ2-3
size: .
D: .
DNA: TGCAGCGCCCAAGGGATTAGCGGAGAGGGCACAGATACGCAGTATTTT
CDR3: CSAQGISGEGTDTQYF

V: TRBV27
J: TRBJ2-1
size: .
D: TRBD1
DNA: TGTGCCAGCAGTCGACAGACCTTTCGGGACAGGGGGTACAATGAGCAGTTCTTC
CDR3: CASSRQTFRDRGYNEQFF

V: TRBV10-3
J: TRBJ1-2
size: few
D: TRBD1
DNA: TGTGCCATCAGTGATCAGGGGGACTATGGCTACACCTTC
CDR3: CAISDQGDYGYTF

V: TRBV7-9
J: TRBJ2-7
size: few
D: TRBD1
DNA: TGTGCCAGCAGCTTAATTGGGACAGGGAACGAGCAGTACTTC
CDR3: CASSLIGTGNEQYF

V: TRBV7-2
J: TRBJ1-2
size: few
D: .
DNA: TGTGCCAGCAGCTTAGCTTTCAGCTATGGCTACACCTTC
CDR3: CASSLAFSYGYTF

V: TRBV7-8
J: TRBJ2-7
size: few
D: TRBD2
DNA: TGTGCCAGCAGCCCCCCCCCTTGGACACACGCGGGGCTAGCGGGAGGCGAGCAGTACTTC
CDR3: CASSPPPWTHAGLAGGEQYF

V: TRBV4-3
J: TRBJ2-3
size: few
D: TRBD2
DNA: TGCGCCAGCAGCCAAGACGGACTAGCGGGGCCAGATACGCAGTATTTT
CDR3: CASSQDGLAGPDTQYF

V: TRBV4-3
J: TRBJ1-6
size: many
D: TRBD1
DNA: TGCGCCAGCAGCCAAGGCACGGGGGAGGACAGGAGATCACCCCTCCACTTT
CDR3: CASSQGTGEDRRSPLHF

V: TRBV19
J: TRBJ2-1
size: .
D: TRBD2
DNA: TGTGCCAGTAGTATCTTGGGACTAGCGGAATACAATGAGCAGTTCTTC
CDR3: CASSILGLAEYNEQFF

V: TRBV12-3/TRBV12-4
J: TRBJ2-2
size: few
D: .
DNA: TGTGCCAGCAGTTTAGCGGGGGGGCCATCGTCCGGGGAGCTGTTTTTT
CDR3: CASSLAGGPSSGELFF

V: TRBV6-2/TRBV6-3
J: TRBJ1-4
size: .
D: .
DNA: TGTGCCAGCAGTTCCCCCAGCACGAATTCCACTAATGAAAAACTGTTTTTT
CDR3: CASSSPSTNSTNEKLFF

V: TRBV11-2
J: TRBJ1-1
size: few
D: .
DNA: TGTGCCAGCAGCTTGCCCACACCGAACACTGAAGCTTTCTTT
CDR3: CASSLPTPNTEAFF

V: TRBV5-5
J: TRBJ1-5
size: few
D: .
DNA: TGTGCCAGCAGCTTGGAAAGGAATTTGGGCAATCAGCCCCAGCATTTT
CDR3: CASSLERNLGNQPQHF

V: TRBV21-1
J: TRBJ2-7
size: few
D: .
DNA: TGTGCCAGCAGCAAATGCCGCGGAGCTTCCTACGAGCAGTACTTC
CDR3: CASSKCRGASYEQYF

V: TRBV7-2
J: TRBJ2-7
size: few
D: TRBD2
DNA: TGTGCCAGCAGCTCCTTAGCGGGATCCTACGAGCAGTACTTC
CDR3: CASSSLAGSYEQYF

V: TRBV4-1
J: TRBJ2-1
size: .
D: .
DNA: TGCGCCAGCAGCCAAGCCCTCAAGAATGAGCAGTTCTTC
CDR3: CASSQALKNEQFF

V: TRBV7-6
J: TRBJ1-3
size: .
D: .
DNA: TGTGCCAGCAGCGCGGGGGACATCTCTGGAAACACCATATATTTT
CDR3: CASSAGDISGNTIYF

V: TRBV28
J: TRBJ1-4
size: many
D: .
DNA: TGTGCCACCTCCGGGGGGCTAACTAATGAAAAACTGTTTTTT
CDR3: CATSGGLTNEKLFF

V: TRBV11-1
J: TRBJ2-3
size: .
D: TRBD2
DNA: TGTGCCAGCAGCTCCTCTAGCGGGGGGGCTACAAGCACAGATACGCAGTATTTT
CDR3: CASSSSSGGATSTDTQYF

V: TRBV20-1
J: TRBJ2-5
size: few
D: TRBD1
DNA: TGCAGTGCTAAGGGGGCAAAGCGGAACCAAGAGACCCAGTACTTC
CDR3: CSAKGAKRNQETQYF

V: TRBV5-1
J: TRBJ2-5
size: few
D: .
DNA: TGCGCCAGCATGAGCTCAGCGAACCAAGAGACCCAGTACTTC
CDR3: CASMSSANQETQYF

V: TRBV20-1
J: TRBJ2-1
size: .
D: .
DNA: TGCAGTGCGAGTACTAGCCGCGGGCACAATGAGCAGTTCTTC
CDR3: CSASTSRGHNEQFF